What follows is one T cell receptor (beta chain) and its context. The record originates from a study of shared clonotypes between healthy human individuals. The germline V and J ends were trimmed by 4 bases and 4 bases, with 26 bases remaining between them. The CDR3 extends over 18 amino acids. Germline V CDR1 and CDR2: SGHRS, YFSETQ. Profiled with immunoSEQ multiplex PCR; TCRdb holds only in-frame clones, not every one. The sample has about 990,000 clones, 75% to 85% seen once. The sequence was obtained from a man aged 18 to 35 in good health. Some clones in this sample may be carry-over from other donors' samples. Sequenced material: memory CD4+ T cells from PBMCs. The subset is: CD45RA-negative fraction. The chain joins TRBV5-1 to TRBJ1-2; a weak D match, TRBD1 (6 bases). CDR3 amino acids: CASSREGGMAGSGYGYTF. The CDR3 DNA is TGCGCCAGCAGCCGAGAAGGGGGAATGGCAGGTAGCGGCTATGGCTACACCTTC.